This T cell receptor (beta chain) was observed in a study of CD8+ T cells in alopecia areata. For the study at large: Treated patients took oral tofacitinib at 5 to 10 mg twice daily.

RNA, once extracted, was reverse transcribed into cDNA for use as the sequencing template. The repertoire was sequenced with immunoSEQ multiplex PCR; TCRdb's copy has only in-frame clones and lacks some. The top ten clones hold 4.5% of a sample with more than 100,000 clones, roughly 54% of them seen once. The length of the CDR3 is 14 residues. CDR1 is SNHLY and CDR2 is FYNNEI in the germline V gene. V was clipped by 8 bases and J by 1 base, with 12 bases between them. The sorting of PBMCs gave CD4+ and CD8+ T cells. Notes on the study in general: Compared with normal scalp, lesional scalp had higher clonality and more expanded CD8+ clones.

Note on this clone: What it recognizes is unknown.

The V gene is TRBV2, the J gene TRBJ1-5; D gene unclear. This TCR came from a human donor with alopecia areata. The specimen comprised CD4+ T cells sorted from blood, sampled at week 0. The CDR3 loop reads CASSNIGSNQPQHF. The CDR3 DNA follows: TGTGCCAGCTCAAATATCGGGAGCAATCAGCCCCAGCATTTT.